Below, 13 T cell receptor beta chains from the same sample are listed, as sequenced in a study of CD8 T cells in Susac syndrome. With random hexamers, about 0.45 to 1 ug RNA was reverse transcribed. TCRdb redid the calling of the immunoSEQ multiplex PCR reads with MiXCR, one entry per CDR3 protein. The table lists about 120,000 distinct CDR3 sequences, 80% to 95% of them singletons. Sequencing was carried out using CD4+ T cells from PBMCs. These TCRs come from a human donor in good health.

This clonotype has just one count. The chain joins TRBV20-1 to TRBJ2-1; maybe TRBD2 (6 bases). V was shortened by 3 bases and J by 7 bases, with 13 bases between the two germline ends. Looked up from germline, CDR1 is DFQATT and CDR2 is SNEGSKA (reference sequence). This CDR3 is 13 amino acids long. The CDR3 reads CSARFTGENEQFF. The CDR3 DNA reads TGCAGTGCTAGGTTTACGGGAGAGAATGAGCAGTTCTTC.

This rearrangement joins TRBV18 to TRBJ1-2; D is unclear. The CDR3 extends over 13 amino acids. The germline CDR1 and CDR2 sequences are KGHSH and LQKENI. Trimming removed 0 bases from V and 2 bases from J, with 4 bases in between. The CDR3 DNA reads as TGTGCCAGCTCACCACCCGGGAACTATGGCTACACCTTC. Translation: CASSPPGNYGYTF.

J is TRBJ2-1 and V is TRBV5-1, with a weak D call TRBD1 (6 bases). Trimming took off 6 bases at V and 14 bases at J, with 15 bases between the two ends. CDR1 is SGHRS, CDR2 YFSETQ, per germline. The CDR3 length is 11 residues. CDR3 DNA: TGCGCCAGCACACTCGGGACAACGAAGTTCTTC. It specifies CASTLGTTKFF.

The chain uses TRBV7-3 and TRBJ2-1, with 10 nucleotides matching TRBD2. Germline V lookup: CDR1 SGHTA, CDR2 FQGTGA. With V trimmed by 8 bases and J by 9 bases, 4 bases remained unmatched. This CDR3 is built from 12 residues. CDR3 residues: CASGTSAREQFF. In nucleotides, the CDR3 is TGTGCCAGCGGGACTAGCGCCCGTGAGCAGTTCTTC.

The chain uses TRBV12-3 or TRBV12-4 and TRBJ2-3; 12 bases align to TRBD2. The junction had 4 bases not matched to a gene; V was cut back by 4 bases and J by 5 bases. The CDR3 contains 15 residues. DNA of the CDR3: TGTGCCAGCAGTTCCCTAGCGGGAGGGGAAGATACGCAGTATTTT. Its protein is CASSSLAGGEDTQYF.

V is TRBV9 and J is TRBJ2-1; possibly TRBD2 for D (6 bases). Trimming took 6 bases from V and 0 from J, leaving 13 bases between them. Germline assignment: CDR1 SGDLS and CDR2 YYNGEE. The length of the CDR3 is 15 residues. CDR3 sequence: CASTMEGSSYNEQFF. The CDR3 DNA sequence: TGTGCCAGCACGATGGAGGGGAGCTCCTACAATGAGCAGTTCTTC.

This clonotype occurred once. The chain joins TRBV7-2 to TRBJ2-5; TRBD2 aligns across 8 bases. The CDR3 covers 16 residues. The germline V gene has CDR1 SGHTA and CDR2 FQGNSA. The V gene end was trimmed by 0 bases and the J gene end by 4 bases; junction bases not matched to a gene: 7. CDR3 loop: CASSLARAGVTETQYF. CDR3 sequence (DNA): TGTGCCAGCAGCTTAGCGAGAGCGGGAGTCACAGAGACCCAGTACTTC.

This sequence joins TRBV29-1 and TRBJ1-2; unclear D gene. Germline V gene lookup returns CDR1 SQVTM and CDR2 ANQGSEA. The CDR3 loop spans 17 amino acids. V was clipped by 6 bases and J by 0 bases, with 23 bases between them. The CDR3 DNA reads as TGCAGCGTCGCTCCCTCTCCGCCGGCAGCGACTAACTATGGCTACACCTTC. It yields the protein CSVAPSPPAATNYGYTF.

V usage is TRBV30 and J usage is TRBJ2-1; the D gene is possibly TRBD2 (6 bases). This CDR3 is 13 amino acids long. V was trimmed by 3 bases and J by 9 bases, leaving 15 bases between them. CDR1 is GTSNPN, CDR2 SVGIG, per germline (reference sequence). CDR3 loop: CAWSTSRDSEQFF. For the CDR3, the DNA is TGTGCCTGGAGCACTAGCCGAGATAGTGAGCAGTTCTTC. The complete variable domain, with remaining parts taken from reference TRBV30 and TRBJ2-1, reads SQTIHQWPATLVQPVGSPLSLECTVEGTSNPNLYWYRQAAGRGLQLLFYSVGIGQISSEVPQNLSASRPQDRQFILSSKKLLLSDSGFYLCAWSTSRDSEQFFGPGTRLTVL.

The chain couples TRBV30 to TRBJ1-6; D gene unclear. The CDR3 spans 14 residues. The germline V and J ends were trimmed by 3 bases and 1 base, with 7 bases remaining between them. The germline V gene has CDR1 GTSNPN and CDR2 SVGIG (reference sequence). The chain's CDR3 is CAWRLGSYNSPLHF. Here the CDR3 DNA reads TGTGCCTGGAGACTAGGGTCCTATAATTCACCCCTCCACTTT.

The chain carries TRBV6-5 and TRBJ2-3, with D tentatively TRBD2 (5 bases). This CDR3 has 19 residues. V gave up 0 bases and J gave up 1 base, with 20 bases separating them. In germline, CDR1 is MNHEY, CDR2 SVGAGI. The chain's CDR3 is CASSYSLAGRGRGTDTQYF. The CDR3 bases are TGTGCCAGCAGTTACTCCTTGGCGGGCAGAGGTCGGGGCACAGATACGCAGTATTTT.

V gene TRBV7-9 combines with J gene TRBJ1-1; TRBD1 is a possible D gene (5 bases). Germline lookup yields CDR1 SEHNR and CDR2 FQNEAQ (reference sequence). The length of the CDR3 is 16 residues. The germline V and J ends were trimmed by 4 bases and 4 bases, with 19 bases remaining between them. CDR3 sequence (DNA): TGTGCCAGCAGCTCGACCTCCTGGGGGGGAGGCACTGAAGCTTTCTTT. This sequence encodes CASSSTSWGGGTEAFF.

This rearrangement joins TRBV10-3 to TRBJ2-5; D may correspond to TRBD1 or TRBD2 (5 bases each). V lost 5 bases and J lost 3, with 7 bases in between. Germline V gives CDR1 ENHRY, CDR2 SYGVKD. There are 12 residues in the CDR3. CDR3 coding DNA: TGTGCCATCAGTATGGGGGAAGAGACCCAGTACTTC. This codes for CAISMGEETQYF.